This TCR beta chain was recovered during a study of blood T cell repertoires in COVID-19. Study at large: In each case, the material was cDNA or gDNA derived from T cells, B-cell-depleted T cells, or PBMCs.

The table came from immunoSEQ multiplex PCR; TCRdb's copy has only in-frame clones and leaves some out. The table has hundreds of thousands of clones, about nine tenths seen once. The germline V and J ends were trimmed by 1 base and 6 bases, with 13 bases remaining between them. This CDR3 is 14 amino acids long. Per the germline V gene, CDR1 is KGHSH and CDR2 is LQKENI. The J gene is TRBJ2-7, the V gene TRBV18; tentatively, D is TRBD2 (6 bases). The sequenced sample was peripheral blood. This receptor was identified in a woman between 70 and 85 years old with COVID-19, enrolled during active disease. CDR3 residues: CASSPLRGGTEQYF. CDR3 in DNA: TGTGCCAGCTCACCACTGAGGGGAGGTACCGAGCAGTACTTC.